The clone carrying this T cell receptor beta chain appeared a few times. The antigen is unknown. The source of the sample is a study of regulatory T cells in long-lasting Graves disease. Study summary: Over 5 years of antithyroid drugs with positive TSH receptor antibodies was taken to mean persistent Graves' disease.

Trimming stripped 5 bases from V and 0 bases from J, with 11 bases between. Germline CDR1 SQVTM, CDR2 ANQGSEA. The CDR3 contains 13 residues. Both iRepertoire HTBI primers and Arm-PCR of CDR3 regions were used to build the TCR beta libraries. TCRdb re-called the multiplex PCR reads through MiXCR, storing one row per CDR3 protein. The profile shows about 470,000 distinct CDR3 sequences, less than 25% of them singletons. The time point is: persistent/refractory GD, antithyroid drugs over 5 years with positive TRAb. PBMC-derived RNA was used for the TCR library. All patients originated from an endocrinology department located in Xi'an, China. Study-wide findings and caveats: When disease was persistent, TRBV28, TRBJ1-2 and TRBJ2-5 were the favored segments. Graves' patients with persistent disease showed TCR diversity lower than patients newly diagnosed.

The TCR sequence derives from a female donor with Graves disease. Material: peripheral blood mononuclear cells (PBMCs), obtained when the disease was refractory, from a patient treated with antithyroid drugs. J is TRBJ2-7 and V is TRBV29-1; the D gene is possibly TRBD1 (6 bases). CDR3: CSVRTADSYEQYF. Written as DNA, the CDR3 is TGCAGCGTTCGGACAGCGGACTCCTACGAGCAGTACTTC.